This T cell receptor beta chain was recovered during a study of T cells in Graves' hyperthyroidism and ophthalmopathy. Findings and caveats of the study: Before onset, ophthalmopathy was predicted by the model a median 6.5 months earlier. Most thyroid clonotypes expanded above 0.001 were also detected in blood.

RNA transcripts provided the source from which TCR beta CDR3 regions were amplified. HTBI primers drove first-round RT-PCR of the TCR CDR3. TCRdb recomputed calls from the multiplex PCR reads with MiXCR, one row per CDR3 protein. The sample lists hundreds of thousands of distinct CDR3 sequences, about half occurring once. The CDR3 extends over 13 amino acids. Trimming removed 3 bases from V and 5 bases from J, with 10 bases in between. Germline-derived CDR1 and CDR2 are ENHRY and SYGVKD. This clonotype was counted at least ten times. Its antigen remains unknown. V gene TRBV10-3 combines with J gene TRBJ2-5, with D uncertain. The TCR comes from a woman aged 18-35 years with Graves' hyperthyroidism. The sample consisted of peripheral blood or thyroid tissue (not recorded which). This CDR3 reads CAISEAGLETQYF. The CDR3 coding sequence is TGTGCCATCAGTGAAGCAGGTCTGGAGACCCAGTACTTC.